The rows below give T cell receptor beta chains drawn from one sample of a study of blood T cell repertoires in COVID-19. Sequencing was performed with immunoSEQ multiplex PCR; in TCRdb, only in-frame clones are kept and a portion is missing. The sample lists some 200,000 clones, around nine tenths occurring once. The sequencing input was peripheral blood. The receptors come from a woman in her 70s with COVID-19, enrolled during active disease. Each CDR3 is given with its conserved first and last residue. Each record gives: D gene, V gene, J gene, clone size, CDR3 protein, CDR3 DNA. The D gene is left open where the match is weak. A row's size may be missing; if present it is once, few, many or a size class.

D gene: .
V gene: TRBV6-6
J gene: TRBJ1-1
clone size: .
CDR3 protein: CASPGEANTEAFF
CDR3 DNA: TGTGCCAGTCCGGGAGAAGCTAACACTGAAGCTTTCTTT

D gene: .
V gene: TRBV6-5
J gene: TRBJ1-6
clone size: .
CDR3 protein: CASSYTGLINSPLHF
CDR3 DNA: TGTGCCAGCAGTTACACGGGACTCATTAATTCACCCCTCCACTTT

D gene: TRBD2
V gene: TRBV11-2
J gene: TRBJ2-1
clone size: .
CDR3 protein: CASSLLPRAGGHNEQFF
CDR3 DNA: TGTGCCAGCAGCTTACTGCCCAGAGCGGGAGGCCACAATGAGCAGTTCTTC

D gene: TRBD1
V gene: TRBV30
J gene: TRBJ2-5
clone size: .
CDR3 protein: CAWNSQTGGETQYF
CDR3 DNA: TGTGCCTGGAACTCCCAGACAGGGGGAGAGACCCAGTACTTC

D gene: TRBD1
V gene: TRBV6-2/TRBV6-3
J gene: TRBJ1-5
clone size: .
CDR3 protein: CASSLTGGSAQPQHF
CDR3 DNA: TGTGCCAGCAGTCTGACAGGGGGCTCGGCTCAGCCCCAGCATTTT

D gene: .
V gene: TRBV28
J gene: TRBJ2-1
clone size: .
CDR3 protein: CASSLLQTSGVRGDEQFF
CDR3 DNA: TGTGCCAGCAGTTTATTGCAAACTTCGGGGGTGCGCGGGGATGAGCAGTTCTTC

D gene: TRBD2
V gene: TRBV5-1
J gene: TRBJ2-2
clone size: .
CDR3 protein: CASSSGLAGAGELFF
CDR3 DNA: TGCGCCAGCAGCTCGGGACTAGCGGGAGCCGGGGAGCTGTTTTTT

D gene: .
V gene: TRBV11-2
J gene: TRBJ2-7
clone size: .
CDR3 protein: CASSLPFYEQYF
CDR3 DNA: TGTGCCAGCAGCTTACCATTTTACGAGCAGTACTTC

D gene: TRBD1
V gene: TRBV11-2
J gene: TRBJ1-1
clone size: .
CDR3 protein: CASSLTGYTEAFF
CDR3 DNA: TGTGCCAGCAGCTTGACAGGGTACACTGAAGCTTTCTTT

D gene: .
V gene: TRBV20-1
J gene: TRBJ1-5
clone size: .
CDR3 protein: CSAREQGNRHF
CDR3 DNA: TGCAGTGCTAGAGAACAGGGAAACAGGCATTTT

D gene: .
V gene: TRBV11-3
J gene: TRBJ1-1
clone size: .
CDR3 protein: CASSFRGGVGAAFF
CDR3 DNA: TGTGCCAGCAGCTTCCGAGGGGGAGTAGGGGCAGCTTTCTTT

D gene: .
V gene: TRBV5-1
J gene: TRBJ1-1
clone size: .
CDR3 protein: CASSLFMNTEAFF
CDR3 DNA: TGCGCCAGCAGCTTGTTCATGAACACTGAAGCTTTCTTT

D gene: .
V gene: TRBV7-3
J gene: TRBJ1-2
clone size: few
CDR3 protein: CASSPGPALNYGYTF
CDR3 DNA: TGTGCCAGCAGCCCAGGGCCAGCCCTTAACTATGGCTACACCTTC

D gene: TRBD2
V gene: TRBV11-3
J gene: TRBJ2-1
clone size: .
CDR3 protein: CASSITIAGGSYNEQFF
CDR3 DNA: TGTGCCAGCAGCATTACCATAGCGGGAGGTTCCTACAATGAGCAGTTCTTC

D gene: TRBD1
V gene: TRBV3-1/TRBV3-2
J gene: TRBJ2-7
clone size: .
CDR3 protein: CASSQGSRGLNEQYF
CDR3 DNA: TGTGCCAGCAGCCAAGGGAGCAGGGGGCTGAACGAGCAGTACTTC

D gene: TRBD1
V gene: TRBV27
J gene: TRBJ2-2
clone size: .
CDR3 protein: CASSRPGQEGAGELFF
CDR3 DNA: TGTGCCAGCAGTCGTCCGGGACAGGAGGGAGCCGGGGAGCTGTTTTTT

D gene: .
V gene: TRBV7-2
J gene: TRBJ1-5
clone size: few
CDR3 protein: CASSFSGRAQQPQHF
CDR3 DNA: TGTGCCAGCAGCTTTTCGGGCAGGGCCCAACAGCCCCAGCATTTT

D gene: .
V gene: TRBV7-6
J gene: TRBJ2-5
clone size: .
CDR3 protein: CASSFRGGGETQYF
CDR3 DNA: TGTGCCAGCAGCTTCAGGGGCGGAGGAGAGACCCAGTACTTC

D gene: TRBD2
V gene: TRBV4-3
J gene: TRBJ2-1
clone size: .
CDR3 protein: CASRPDLVGLAGVDEQFF
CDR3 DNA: TGCGCCAGCAGGCCCGATCTTGTGGGACTAGCGGGAGTTGATGAGCAGTTCTTC

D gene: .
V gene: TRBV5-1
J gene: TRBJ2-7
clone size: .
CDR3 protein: CASSERRGAQTRYEQYF
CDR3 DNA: TGCGCCAGCAGCGAACGTAGAGGGGCGCAGACTAGATACGAGCAGTACTTC

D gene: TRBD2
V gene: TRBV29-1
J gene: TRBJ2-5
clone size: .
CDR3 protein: CSVEDPRLAGTFKETQYF
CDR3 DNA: TGCAGCGTTGAAGATCCTAGGCTAGCGGGAACCTTTAAAGAGACCCAGTACTTC

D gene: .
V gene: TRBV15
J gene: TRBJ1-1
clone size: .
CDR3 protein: CATSRGGRSTEAFF
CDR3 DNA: TGTGCCACCAGCAGAGGGGGCAGATCCACTGAAGCTTTCTTT

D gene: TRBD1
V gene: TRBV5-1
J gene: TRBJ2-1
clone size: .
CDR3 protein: CASSLTGARGPNEQFF
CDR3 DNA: TGCGCCAGCAGCTTGACAGGGGCCCGCGGGCCCAATGAGCAGTTCTTC

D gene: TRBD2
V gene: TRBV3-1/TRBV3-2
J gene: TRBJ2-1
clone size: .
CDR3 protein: CASSPRAGGLNEQFF
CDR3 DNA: TGTGCCAGCAGCCCCCGCGCGGGAGGATTGAATGAGCAGTTCTTC

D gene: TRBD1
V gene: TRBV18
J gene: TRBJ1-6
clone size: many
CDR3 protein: CASRQGADSPLHF
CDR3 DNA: TGTGCCAGCCGACAGGGGGCTGATTCACCCCTCCACTTT

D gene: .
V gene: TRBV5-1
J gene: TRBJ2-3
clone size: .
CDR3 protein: CASSLGGGDTDTQYF
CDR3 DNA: TGCGCCAGCAGCTTGGGCGGGGGCGACACAGATACGCAGTATTTT

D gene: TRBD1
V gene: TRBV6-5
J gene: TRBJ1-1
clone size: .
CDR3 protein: CASSYSDRGQNTEAFF
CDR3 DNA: TGTGCCAGCAGTTACTCTGACAGGGGACAGAACACTGAAGCTTTCTTT

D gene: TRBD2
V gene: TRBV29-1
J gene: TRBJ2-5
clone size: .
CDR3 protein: CSVDPAGGRQETQYF
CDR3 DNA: TGCAGCGTTGATCCAGCTGGCGGGAGACAAGAGACCCAGTACTTC